The T cell receptor beta chain described here comes from a study of blood T cells in healthy people across ages. A second PCR, run for roughly 7 to 12 cycles, used a sample-barcoded 5' primer plus a J-beta primer mix. TCRdb recomputed calls from the 5' RACE reads with MiXCR, one row per CDR3 protein. The sample shows about 1,500,000 distinct CDR3 sequences, 25% to 30% of them seen only once. This clonotype has more than one count but fewer than ten. One junction end disagrees with the germline gene, perhaps due to a read error. The CDR3 runs 15 residues. The chain combines TRBV12-3 or TRBV12-4 with TRBJ2-1; weak D call: TRBD2 (7 bases). Sample: blood. The TCR comes from a woman in her 30s in good health. The CDR3 loop is CAGSLLAGANNEQFF. CDR3 DNA sequence: TGTGCCGGCAGTCTCCTGGCGGGGGCTAACAATGAGCAGTTCTTC.